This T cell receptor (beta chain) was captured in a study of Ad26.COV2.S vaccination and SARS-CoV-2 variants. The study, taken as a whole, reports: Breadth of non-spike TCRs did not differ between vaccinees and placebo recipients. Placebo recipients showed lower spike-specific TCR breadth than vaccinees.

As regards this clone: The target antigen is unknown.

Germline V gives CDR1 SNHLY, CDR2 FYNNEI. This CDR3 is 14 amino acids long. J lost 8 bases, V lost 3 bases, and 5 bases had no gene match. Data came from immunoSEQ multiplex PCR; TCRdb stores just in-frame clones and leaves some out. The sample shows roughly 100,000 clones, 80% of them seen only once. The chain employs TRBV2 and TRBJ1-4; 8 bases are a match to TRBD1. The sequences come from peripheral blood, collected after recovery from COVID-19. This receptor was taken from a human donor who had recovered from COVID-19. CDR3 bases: TGTGCCAGCAGTGAGGTGGACAGGGTGGAAAAACTGTTTTTT. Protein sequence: CASSEVDRVEKLFF.